This is a list of T cell receptor beta chains from one sample in a study of CD8 T cells in Susac syndrome. TCRdb re-analysed the immunoSEQ multiplex PCR reads in MiXCR, keeping a single row per CDR3 protein. This sample has 150,000 to 200,000 distinct CDR3 sequences, with about 94% found just once. The sequenced sample consisted of CD4+ T cells from PBMCs. These TCRs come from a human donor in good health. The CDR3 runs from the conserved cysteine through the conserved F or W. D genes are given only for firm matches. Clone size, where shown, is once, few, many, or a class for clones that have expanded.

clone_size j_call v_call d_call cdr3_nt cdr3_aa
NA TRBJ1-3 TRBV12-3/TRBV12-4 TRBD1 TGTGCCAGCAGTTACCTAGGGACAGGCGGCTCTGGAAACACCATATATTTT CASSYLGTGGSGNTIYF
NA TRBJ2-7 TRBV3-1 TRBD1 TGTGCCAGCAGCCAAGTGGGACAGGGACGGTACGAGCAGTACTTC CASSQVGQGRYEQYF
once TRBJ2-1 TRBV5-1 TRBD2 TGCGCCAGCAGCTTTCGACTAGCGAGCAACAATGAGCAGTTCTTC CASSFRLASNNEQFF
NA TRBJ2-3 TRBV4-3 NA TGCGCCAGCAGCCGAGCAACCATTGACACAGATACGCAGTATTTT CASSRATIDTDTQYF
NA TRBJ2-4 TRBV13 NA TGTGCCAGCAGCTTAAGGACAGTGTTGGACATTCAGTACTTC CASSLRTVLDIQYF
NA TRBJ1-1 TRBV29-1 TRBD1 TGCAGCGTATCCGGACAGGGCATGAACACTGAAGCTTTCTTT CSVSGQGMNTEAFF
NA TRBJ2-3 TRBV3-1 TRBD2 TGTGCCAGCAGCGACCGGGAGGGCACAGATACGCAGTATTTT CASSDREGTDTQYF
NA TRBJ2-3 TRBV24-1 NA TGTGCCACCAGTGATTTCCCTGGCACAGATACGCAGTATTTT CATSDFPGTDTQYF
NA TRBJ1-3 TRBV15 NA TGTGCCACCAGCAGACCGTCAAGGTCTCGGGGAAACACCATATATTTT CATSRPSRSRGNTIYF
NA TRBJ1-4 TRBV6-5 TRBD1 TGTGCCAGCAGTTACCATTACAGGGGAGGACTGTTTTTT CASSYHYRGGLFF
NA TRBJ1-4 TRBV5-1 TRBD1 TGCGCCAGCAGAAGCGGGACAGGCAATGAAAAACTGTTTTTT CASRSGTGNEKLFF
NA TRBJ2-6 TRBV19 NA TGTGCCAGTAGTATTGGGGCCTTTGGGGCCAACGTCCTGACTTTC CASSIGAFGANVLTF
NA TRBJ1-5 TRBV20-1 TRBD1 TGCAGTGCTAGAGATCGACAGGGCCGTAGCAATCAGCCCCAGCATTTT CSARDRQGRSNQPQHF
NA TRBJ2-2 TRBV19 NA TGTGCCACTGGATCCTGGGGGCACGGGGAGCTGTTTTTT CATGSWGHGELFF
NA TRBJ2-4 TRBV6-2/TRBV6-3 NA TGTGCCAGCAGAAGGGACCTAGCCAAAAACATTCAGTACTTC CASRRDLAKNIQYF
NA TRBJ2-1 TRBV30 NA TGTGCCTGGAAGGGTAGGGATGAGCAGTTCTTC CAWKGRDEQFF
NA TRBJ2-3 TRBV28 NA TGTGCCAGCAGTTCCAGACTAGTTGATACGCAGTATTTT CASSSRLVDTQYF
NA TRBJ2-3 TRBV20-1 NA TGCAGTGCTAGAGATGTGCCTAGCCGGGGCACAGATACGCAGTATTTT CSARDVPSRGTDTQYF
NA TRBJ1-4 TRBV14 NA TGTGCCAGCAGCCAAATTGCGGGAAAACTGTTTTTT CASSQIAGKLFF
NA TRBJ1-6 TRBV27 NA TGTGCCAGCAGTTTCGGAATAAATTCACCCCTCCACTTT CASSFGINSPLHF
NA TRBJ2-7 TRBV12-3/TRBV12-4 NA TGTGCCAGCAGTTTAAAGGGTTTGTACGAGCAGTACTTC CASSLKGLYEQYF
once TRBJ2-1 TRBV7-3 NA TGTGCCAGCAGCTTAATCGCCGCCGGGCCAAGCTCCTACAATGAGCAGTTCTTC CASSLIAAGPSSYNEQFF
few TRBJ1-1 TRBV28 NA TGTGCCAGCAGTCCCCAGGGGTGGACTGAAGCTTTCTTT CASSPQGWTEAFF
NA TRBJ1-1 TRBV5-6 NA TGTGCCAGCAGCTCCCGGGTAGGGGGCACTGAAGCTTTCTTT CASSSRVGGTEAFF
NA TRBJ2-6 TRBV5-4 NA TGTGCCAGCAGCGGTACGAGGTCTGGGGCCAACGTCCTGACTTTC CASSGTRSGANVLTF
NA TRBJ2-2 TRBV15 NA TGTGCCACCCGAATGGAGGGCAACACCGGGGAGCTGTTTTTT CATRMEGNTGELFF
NA TRBJ2-5 TRBV7-3 NA TGTGCCAGCAGCGCGGGATCTCAAGAGACCCAGTACTTC CASSAGSQETQYF
few TRBJ2-5 TRBV7-2 NA TGTGCCAGCAGCTTAGCCGGCAGGGCAGAGACCCAGTACTTC CASSLAGRAETQYF
NA TRBJ2-2 TRBV5-5 NA TGTGCCAGCAGCCCTGCGGAGGGTGGCACCGGGGAGCTGTTTTTT CASSPAEGGTGELFF
once TRBJ2-7 TRBV7-9 NA TGTGCCAGCAGCACAACGACAGACTCCTACGAGCAGTACTTC CASSTTTDSYEQYF
NA TRBJ1-6 TRBV18 TRBD1 TGTGCCAGCTCACCTCGGGCAGGGGGCCCGTGGGGGGCCCTCCACTTT CASSPRAGGPWGALHF
NA TRBJ2-7 TRBV6-5 NA TGTGCCAGCAGTCAGGGGGGTTCCTACGAGCAGTACTTC CASSQGGSYEQYF
once TRBJ1-1 TRBV28 TRBD1 TGTGCCAGCAGATTGACAGGGAGGAACACTGAAGCTTTCTTT CASRLTGRNTEAFF
NA TRBJ1-3 TRBV7-2 NA TGTGCCAGCAGCTTAGTACAGGTGATATCTGGAAACACCATATATTTT CASSLVQVISGNTIYF
NA TRBJ1-2 TRBV19 NA TGTGCCAGTAGTATCTTGGAGACCGGGGGCTACACCTTC CASSILETGGYTF
NA TRBJ2-4 TRBV14 NA TGTGCCAGCAGCCAAGGTGTCCTCAAAAACATTCAGTACTTC CASSQGVLKNIQYF
NA TRBJ1-6 TRBV9 TRBD1 TGTGCCAGCAGCTTTCAAACCGGGACAGGTTTTTCACCCCTCCACTTT CASSFQTGTGFSPLHF
NA TRBJ2-2 TRBV7-7 NA TGTGCTAGCAGCTTTCAGATTGAGATAGGGGAGCTGTTTTTT CASSFQIEIGELFF
NA TRBJ2-7 TRBV29-1 NA TGCAGCGTGGTTACCCTTCGGACAGTCTCCTACGAGCAGTACTTC CSVVTLRTVSYEQYF
NA TRBJ1-2 TRBV20-1 NA TGCAGTGCTTCTGGGTACACCTTC CSASGYTF
once TRBJ2-2 TRBV4-2 NA TGTGCCAGCAGCCAGGGGCGGGACACCGGGGAGCTGTTTTTT CASSQGRDTGELFF
NA TRBJ2-7 TRBV7-2 NA TGTGCCAGCAGCTCCAGGGGACCCTACGAGCAGTACTTC CASSSRGPYEQYF
once TRBJ2-5 TRBV5-1 TRBD2 TGCGCCAGCAGCTGGCGGGGCGGGGGAGAGACCCAGTACTTC CASSWRGGGETQYF
NA TRBJ2-7 TRBV7-2 NA TGTGCCAGCAGCTTAGAGGCCAGGTCCTACGAGCAGTACTTC CASSLEARSYEQYF
NA TRBJ1-2 TRBV20-1 NA TGCAGTGCTAAGTTAAGGTCTGGCTACACCTTC CSAKLRSGYTF
NA TRBJ2-6 TRBV3-1 NA TGTGCCAGCAGACTGGACCCTGGGGCCAACGTCCTGACTTTC CASRLDPGANVLTF
NA TRBJ1-5 TRBV12-3/TRBV12-4 NA TGTGCCAGCAGTTCCGGCAGGAGCCATTATAGCAATCAGCCCCAGCATTTT CASSSGRSHYSNQPQHF
NA TRBJ1-4 TRBV4-3 NA TGCGCCAGCAGCCAAGAAGTCGGAGGGAGGGGTGAAAAACTGTTTTTT CASSQEVGGRGEKLFF
NA TRBJ1-2 TRBV3-1 NA TGTGCCAGCAGCCAAGATGACACCTACTATGGCTACACCTTC CASSQDDTYYGYTF
NA TRBJ1-2 TRBV20-1 NA TGCAGTGCTACCTCGGGACCGATAAAATACTATGGCTACACCTTC CSATSGPIKYYGYTF